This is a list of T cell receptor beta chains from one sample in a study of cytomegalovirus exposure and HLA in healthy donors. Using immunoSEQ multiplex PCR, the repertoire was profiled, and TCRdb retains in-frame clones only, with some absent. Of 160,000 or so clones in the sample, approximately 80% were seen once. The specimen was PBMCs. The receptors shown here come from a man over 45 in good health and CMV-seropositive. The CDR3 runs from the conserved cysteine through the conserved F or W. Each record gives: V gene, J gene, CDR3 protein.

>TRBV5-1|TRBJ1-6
CASSPGTGGSMSSYNSPLHF
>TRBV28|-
CASRPPPRGQAPYEQYF
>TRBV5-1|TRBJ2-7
CASSFAGQEQYF
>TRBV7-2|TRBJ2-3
CASSLPPSWGAGTQYF
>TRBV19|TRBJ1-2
CASSSQGATGYGYTF
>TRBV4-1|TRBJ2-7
CASSQDLHRGYEQYF
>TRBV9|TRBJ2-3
CASSVESTVSTDTQYF
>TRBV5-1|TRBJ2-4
CASSLGVEVNIQYF
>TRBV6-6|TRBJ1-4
CASRLTGNSNEKLFF
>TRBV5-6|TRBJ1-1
CASSGGLLNTEAFF
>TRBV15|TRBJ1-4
CATSRLRQGPNEKLFF
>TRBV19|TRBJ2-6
CASSAGVSGANVLTF
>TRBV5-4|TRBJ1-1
CASSLEGRTEAFF
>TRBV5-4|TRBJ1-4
CASSLGQDGDEKLFF
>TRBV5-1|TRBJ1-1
CASSLLAGYGAEAFF
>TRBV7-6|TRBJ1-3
CASSPWGAGNTIYF
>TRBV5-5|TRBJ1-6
CASTRTTGDNSPLHF
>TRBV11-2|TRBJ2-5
CASSLDLLAGGQYF
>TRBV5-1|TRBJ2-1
CASSLPTGSYNNEQFF
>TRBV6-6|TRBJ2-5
CASSYYQRGEETQYF
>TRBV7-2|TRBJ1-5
CASSLVRGVGQPQHF
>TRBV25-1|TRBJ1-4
CASSPDDRVIRLFF